Presented here are 26 T cell receptor beta chains from one specimen sequenced in a study of neoadjuvant anti-PD-1 for oral cavity cancer. TCRdb keeps only in-frame clones here, not all; method: immunoSEQ multiplex PCR. The table shows roughly 15,000 clones, with 40% occurring only once. Time point described: after neoadjuvant nivolumab, at surgical resection. Sample: tumor tissue, taken after nivolumab (anti-PD-1) treatment. Every receptor here comes from a person aged 40-85 years with oral cavity squamous cell carcinoma.

The chain uses TRBV9 and TRBJ1-2, with TRBD1 matching 9 bases. The CDR3 spans 15 residues. The germline V gene has CDR1 SGDLS and CDR2 YYNGEE. J gave up 7 bases and V 4 bases, and 11 bases lay outside the gene matches. The CDR3 bases are TGTGCCAGCAGCATTCCGGGACAGGGTGCTTCTGGCTACACCTTC. Amino acids: CASSIPGQGASGYTF.

This clone appeared a few times. The rearrangement uses TRBV5-1 and TRBJ1-2, with D possibly being TRBD1 (6 bases). Trimming took 2 bases from V and 0 from J, leaving 11 bases between them. Germline assignment: CDR1 SGHRS and CDR2 YFSETQ. The CDR3 totals 15 residues. Here the CDR3 reads CASSFLGGANYGYTF. CDR3 DNA sequence: TGCGCCAGCAGCTTTCTCGGGGGCGCTAACTATGGCTACACCTTC. Looking up the rest from reference TRBV5-1 and TRBJ1-2 gives the full variable domain: KAGVTQTPRYLIKTRGQQVTLSCSPISGHRSVSWYQQTPGQGLQFLFEYFSETQRNKGNFPGRFSGRQFSNSRSEMNVSTLELGDSALYLCASSFLGGANYGYTFGSGTRLTVV.

This clone occurred a few times. This chain uses TRBV27 with TRBJ2-3, with D possibly being TRBD1 (6 bases). Trimming took 7 bases from V and 1 from J, leaving 9 bases between them. The germline V gene has CDR1 MNHEY and CDR2 SMNVEV (reference sequence). The CDR3 is 13 residues long. CDR3 bases: TGTGCCAGCATTGCAGGGGGCACAGATACGCAGTATTTT. Its translation is CASIAGGTDTQYF.

V gene TRBV13 combines with J gene TRBJ2-3; D is unclear. V dropped 5 bases and J dropped 0 bases, with 9 bases sitting between them. The CDR3 has 14 residues. CDR1 and CDR2 (germline): PRHDT, FYEKMQ (reference sequence). The CDR3 spells CASSQRTSTDTQYF. CDR3 bases: TGTGCCAGCAGCCAACGGACGAGCACAGATACGCAGTATTTT.

J is TRBJ2-7 and V is TRBV4-1; D is unclear. Germline V lookup: CDR1 MGHRA, CDR2 YSYEKL. Trimming took off 0 bases at V and 2 bases at J, with 5 bases between the two ends. The CDR3 has 13 amino acids. In nucleotides, the CDR3 is TGCGCCAGCAGCCAAGATGGGGCCTACGAGCAGTACTTC. Protein: CASSQDGAYEQYF.

The table lists this clone with a few counts. The chain carries TRBV12-5 and TRBJ1-6; D gene unclear. The CDR3 extends over 13 amino acids. Germline assignment: CDR1 LGHNT and CDR2 FRNRAP. V was shortened by 7 bases and J by 7 bases, with 11 bases between the two germline ends. The CDR3 is CASDDGFNSPLHF. CDR3 DNA: TGTGCTAGTGACGACGGTTTCAATTCACCCCTCCACTTT.

This clone is medium-sized (0.01 to 0.1%) within its sample. This rearrangement joins TRBV5-6 to TRBJ2-3; 8 positions agree with TRBD2. Germline loops: CDR1 SGHDT, CDR2 YYEEEE. This CDR3 region has 15 residues. V shed 1 base and J 6 bases; nucleotides not matched to a gene: 7. This CDR3 reads CASSLTSGGGDTQYF. As DNA, the CDR3 is TGTGCCAGCAGCTTGACTAGCGGCGGAGGGGATACGCAGTATTTT.

The V and J genes are TRBV7-2 and TRBJ2-3; unclear D gene. Between the trimmed V and J ends, which lost 3 bases and 0 bases, there was a span of 10 bases. CDR3 length: 15 amino acids. Germline assignment: CDR1 SGHTA and CDR2 FQGNSA. In nucleotides, the CDR3 is TGTGCCAGCAGCTTTCACGGCGCTAGCACAGATACGCAGTATTTT. Encoded protein: CASSFHGASTDTQYF. Using reference TRBV7-2 and TRBJ2-3 for the parts outside the CDR3, the full variable domain is GAGVSQSPSNKVTEKGKDVELRCDPISGHTALYWYRQSLGQGLEFLIYFQGNSAPDKSGLPSDRFSAERTGGSVSTLTIQRTQQEDSAVYLCASSFHGASTDTQYFGPGTRLTVL.

This clone was recorded a few times. The rearrangement uses TRBV4-2 and TRBJ2-3; 9 positions match TRBD2. J was trimmed by 0 bases and V by 4 bases; bases with no gene match: 11. Germline-derived CDR1 and CDR2 are LGHNA and YNFKEQ. The length of the CDR3 is 18 residues. The CDR3 protein is CASSPLGSRGGSTDTQYF. In DNA, the CDR3 is TGTGCCAGCAGCCCCCTGGGGTCGCGGGGGGGGAGCACAGATACGCAGTATTTT.

The V gene is TRBV7-9, the J gene TRBJ1-1; no firm D call. The V end lost 1 base, the J end lost 5 bases, and 8 bases lay between the germline ends. This CDR3 region has 13 residues. The germline V gene has CDR1 SEHNR and CDR2 FQNEAQ (reference sequence). CDR3 nucleotides: TGTGCCAGCAGCTTAGTGAAGGAAACTGAAGCTTTCTTT. It encodes CASSLVKETEAFF.

CDR3 in amino acids: CASSSGQGRTEAFF. The CDR3, as DNA: TGTGCCAGCAGCTCGGGACAGGGGAGGACTGAAGCTTTCTTT. This chain connects TRBV7-9 to TRBJ1-1, with 10 positions matching TRBD1. The CDR3 length is 14 residues. Germline lookup yields CDR1 SEHNR and CDR2 FQNEAQ (reference sequence). Trimming took 4 bases from V and 5 from J; bases not matched to a gene: 4.

The chain recombines TRBV5-4 with TRBJ2-2, with D possibly TRBD2 on 7 matching bases. The germline V gene has CDR1 SGHNT and CDR2 YYREEE (reference sequence). The germline V and J ends were trimmed by 3 bases and 3 bases, with 12 bases remaining between them. This CDR3 contains 15 residues. The CDR3 DNA is TGTGCCAGCAGCTCTCGGGGGGCCTACACCGGGGAGCTGTTTTTT. Translation: CASSSRGAYTGELFF.

The CDR3 nucleotides read TGTGCCAGCAGCTTGGTGGAAGGTAACGGGGAGCTGTTTTTT. Translated: CASSLVEGNGELFF. The J gene is TRBJ2-2, the V gene TRBV5-6; no definite D call. Deletions cut 0 bases from V and 7 bases from J, with 10 bases between. Germline CDR1 reads SGHDT; CDR2 reads YYEEEE. There are 14 residues in the CDR3.

Note on this clone: Other DNA sequences in the same sample also yield this CDR3. This rearrangement joins TRBV5-1 to TRBJ2-1, with 7 positions matching TRBD1. The V and J ends lost 4 bases and 0 bases, in that order; junction bases with no gene match: 7. The CDR3 extends over 16 amino acids. CDR1 is SGHRS and CDR2 is YFSETQ in the germline V gene. CDR3 region: CASSPGQLSSYNEQFF. As DNA, the CDR3 is TGCGCCAGCAGCCCGGGACAGTTGAGCTCCTACAATGAGCAGTTCTTC.

This chain joins TRBV7-2 and TRBJ2-4; 7 nucleotides line up with TRBD1. After removal of 1 base from V and 0 bases from J, the junction contained 3 bases not matched to a gene. The length of the CDR3 is 16 residues. Germline lookup yields CDR1 SGHTA and CDR2 FQGNSA. Here the CDR3 reads CASSLVGGAAKNIQYF. CDR3 bases: TGTGCCAGCAGCTTAGTAGGGGGCGCAGCCAAAAACATTCAGTACTTC.

V usage is TRBV7-9 and J usage is TRBJ1-2; 9 bases agree with TRBD1. Germline V gene lookup returns CDR1 SEHNR and CDR2 FQNEAQ (reference sequence). The V and J ends lost 4 bases and 3 bases, in that order; junction bases with no gene match: 15. There are 18 residues in the CDR3. The CDR3 protein is CASSSRRDRATMYYGYTF. Written as DNA, the CDR3 is TGTGCCAGCAGCTCCCGTCGGGACAGGGCAACTATGTACTATGGCTACACCTTC.

DNA of the CDR3: TGTGCCAGCAGCCCGGTCACAGAGAACTCTGGAAACACCATATATTTT. It codes for CASSPVTENSGNTIYF. The chain links TRBV7-4 to TRBJ1-3; D not resolved. The germline gives CDR1 SGHVT, CDR2 SQSDAQ. Trimming removed 5 bases at V and 0 bases at J, with 14 bases between. There are 16 residues in the CDR3.

This clone occurred a few times. The V and J genes are TRBV19 and TRBJ2-1; D perhaps matches TRBD1 (6 bases). The germline CDR1 and CDR2 sequences are LNHDA and SQIVND (reference sequence). Between the trimmed V and J ends, which lost 3 bases and 3 bases, there was a span of 15 bases. The CDR3 consists of 16 residues. CDR3 residues: CASSIGSRGRYNEQFF. The CDR3, as DNA: TGTGCCAGTAGTATTGGCTCCAGGGGCCGCTACAATGAGCAGTTCTTC.

This clone was counted a few times. The rearrangement uses TRBV6-6 and TRBJ2-7, with TRBD1 matching over 8 bases. V gave up 2 bases and J gave up 2 bases; unmatched junction bases: 5. Germline V gene lookup returns CDR1 MNHNY and CDR2 SVGAGI (reference sequence). The CDR3 contains 15 residues. In DNA form, the CDR3 reads TGTGCCAGCAGTTACCTTAGACAGGGGACCTACGAGCAGTACTTC. Its translation: CASSYLRQGTYEQYF.

The chain carries TRBV6-1 and TRBJ1-5, with a possible D match to TRBD1 (5 bases). The germline V gene has CDR1 MNHNS and CDR2 SASEGT. V dropped 0 bases and J dropped 6 bases, with 9 bases sitting between them. The CDR3 totals 14 residues. CDR3 region: CASSEAGGSQPQHF. CDR3 nucleotides: TGTGCCAGCAGTGAAGCCGGGGGGAGTCAGCCCCAGCATTTT.

This clone was detected a few times. The chain carries TRBV15 and TRBJ2-3; tentatively, D is TRBD2 (6 bases). Germline CDR1 and CDR2: LNHNV and YYDKDF (reference sequence). V shed 1 base and J shed 6 bases, with 8 bases lying between them. This CDR3 region has 13 residues. CDR3 loop: CATSRGGTDTQYF. The CDR3 nucleotides are TGTGCCACCAGCAGAGGAGGGACTGATACGCAGTATTTT.

V and J are TRBV7-9 and TRBJ1-1, with a possible D match to TRBD1 (6 bases). CDR1 and CDR2 from the germline V gene are SEHNR and FQNEAQ (reference sequence). V dropped 5 bases and J dropped 8 bases, with 24 bases sitting between them. This CDR3 contains 16 residues. Here the CDR3 DNA reads TGTGCCAGCAGCCCTCGAAACCTAGAACCCACAGGGGAAGCTTTCTTT. Translated: CASSPRNLEPTGEAFF.

The chain joins TRBV7-3 to TRBJ2-1; D uncertain. V dropped 1 base and J dropped 5 bases, with 9 bases sitting between them. Germline CDR1 reads SGHTA; CDR2 reads FQGTGA. The CDR3 is 14 residues long. CDR3 coding DNA: TGTGCCAGCAGCTTAAAGTCCGATAACAATGAGCAGTTCTTC. As protein: CASSLKSDNNEQFF.

In its sample, this clone was seen a few times. The CDR3 DNA follows: TGTGCCACCAGCAGAGATCGACGGGCTAATTCACCCCTCCACTTT. The encoded protein is CATSRDRRANSPLHF. This sequence joins TRBV15 and TRBJ1-6, with no clear D. The germline gives CDR1 LNHNV, CDR2 YYDKDF (reference sequence). This CDR3 contains 15 residues. V dropped 0 bases and J dropped 6 bases, with 9 bases sitting between them.

This clone was counted once. The chain combines TRBV6-1 with TRBJ2-7; perhaps TRBD1 as D (6 bases). This CDR3 spans 13 amino acids. V gave up 5 bases and J gave up 7 bases, with 15 bases separating them. The germline V gene encodes CDR1 MNHNS and CDR2 SASEGT. The CDR3 DNA sequence: TGTGCCAGCAGTCAAGAAGGGGGTATGGAGCAGTACTTC. Its translation is CASSQEGGMEQYF.

The V and J genes are TRBV7-2 and TRBJ1-2; D perhaps matches TRBD1 (5 bases). Germline CDR1 SGHTA, CDR2 FQGNSA. There are 15 residues in the CDR3. Trimming shortened V by 3 bases and J by 3 bases, and 14 bases separated the two germline ends. CDR3 region: CASSFERRGHYGYTF. CDR3 nucleotide sequence: TGTGCCAGCAGCTTCGAAAGGAGGGGACACTATGGCTACACCTTC.